These 30 T cell receptor beta chains came from one sample sequenced in a study of cytomegalovirus exposure and HLA in healthy donors. The primer mix had 60 Vbeta and 13 Jbeta primers. This table comes from immunoSEQ multiplex PCR, and its TCRdb copy is limited to in-frame clones, with some not included. The data show around 200,000 clones, and the top ten clones hold 0.9% to 1.4%. Sample: PBMCs. The receptors were sampled from a girl aged 2-15 years in good health and CMV-seropositive.

The chain is built from TRBV19 and TRBJ2-6, with TRBD2 matching over 8 bases. CDR3 size: 16 residues. From germline, CDR1 is LNHDA and CDR2 SQIVND (reference sequence). Trimming removed 10 bases from V and 0 bases from J; junction bases left unmatched: 8. The chain's CDR3 is CATGGRTSSGANVLTF. The DNA for the CDR3 is TGTGCCACGGGGGGGCGGACGAGCTCTGGGGCCAACGTCCTGACTTTC.

The chain couples TRBV5-4 to TRBJ1-2; TRBD1 aligns across 8 bases. J was trimmed by 1 base and V by 1 base; bases with no gene match: 9. Germline-derived CDR1 and CDR2 are SGHNT and YYREEE (reference sequence). There are 17 residues in the CDR3. This CDR3 is CASSLRQGAPINYGYTF. CDR3 nucleotide sequence: TGTGCCAGCAGCTTGAGGCAGGGGGCGCCCATTAACTATGGCTACACCTTC.

The V call is TRBV7-9, the J call TRBJ2-6; 8 nucleotides agree with TRBD1. After removal of 3 bases from V and 1 base from J, the junction contained 5 bases not matched to a gene. CDR3 length equals 17 residues. CDR1 and CDR2 from the germline V gene are SEHNR and FQNEAQ (reference sequence). The CDR3 nucleotides read TGTGCCAGCAGCTTCCGGACAGGGACGTCTGGGGCCAACGTCCTGACTTTC. Translated, it gives CASSFRTGTSGANVLTF.

This chain links TRBV27 with TRBJ2-3; D is ambiguous. The CDR3 consists of 14 residues. The V gene lost 5 bases and the J gene lost 2 bases, with 11 bases spanning the gap. In germline, CDR1 is MNHEY, CDR2 SMNVEV (reference sequence). The CDR3 DNA is TGTGCCAGCAGTGAACTGCCCTCCACAGATACGCAGTATTTT. This codes for CASSELPSTDTQYF.

This chain uses TRBV6-5 with TRBJ2-3; a possible D gene is TRBD2 (6 bases). There are 12 residues in the CDR3. The V end lost 3 bases, the J end lost 8 bases, and 9 bases lay between the germline ends. In germline, CDR1 is MNHEY, CDR2 SVGAGI. The CDR3 reads CASSYVGGTQYF. The CDR3 region has the DNA TGTGCCAGCAGTTATGTCGGGGGTACGCAGTATTTT.

The rearrangement uses TRBV25-1 and TRBJ2-7, with 9 bases identical to TRBD1. The CDR3 is 15 residues long. Trimming at V came to 8 bases and at J to 1 base, leaving 9 bases not matched to a gene. Germline V gene sequence: CDR1 MGHDK, CDR2 SYGVNS. As DNA, the CDR3 is TGTGCCAGCGGCCACTCCGGGACAGGGTCCTACGAGCAGTACTTC. It encodes CASGHSGTGSYEQYF.

The chain joins TRBV7-9 to TRBJ1-1, with D unclear. Trimming took off 5 bases at V and 1 base at J, with 14 bases between the two ends. This CDR3 region has 15 residues. Germline V gene sequence: CDR1 SEHNR, CDR2 FQNEAQ (reference sequence). DNA for the CDR3: TGTGCCAGCAGCCTTTTGAGGGAGGGGAACACTGAAGCTTTCTTT. It is translated as CASSLLREGNTEAFF.

The chain employs TRBV6-6 and TRBJ1-5, with a tentative D call TRBD1 (6 bases). The germline V gene encodes CDR1 MNHNY and CDR2 SVGAGI (reference sequence). The CDR3 contains 13 residues. The V end was cut by 5 bases, the J end by 7 bases, with 12 bases between. The CDR3 bases are TGTGCCAGCAGTCCCTCCGACAGGCAGCCCCAGCATTTT. It codes for CASSPSDRQPQHF.

The V call is TRBV10-3, the J call TRBJ1-1; 7 nucleotides align to TRBD1. The CDR3 has 16 amino acids. J gave up 5 bases and V 3 bases, and 12 bases lay outside the gene matches. Germline V lookup: CDR1 ENHRY, CDR2 SYGVKD. CDR3 nucleotides: TGTGCCATCAGTGATGTGCCGCGAGGGGGCCGAACTGAAGCTTTCTTT. As protein: CAISDVPRGGRTEAFF.

V is TRBV2 and J is TRBJ2-3; 9 bases fit TRBD2. CDR1 and CDR2 from the germline V gene are SNHLY and FYNNEI. Trimming at V came to 1 base and at J to 8 bases, leaving 7 bases not matched to a gene. CDR3 size: 15 residues. CDR3 residues: CASSEVGTAGGTQYF. For the CDR3, the DNA is TGTGCCAGCAGTGAAGTAGGGACAGCGGGGGGTACGCAGTATTTT.

The CDR3 region has the DNA TGCGCCAGCAGCTTGGCACTCGGGACCGGGGAGCTGTTTTTT. Amino acid sequence: CASSLALGTGELFF. The chain is built from TRBV5-1 and TRBJ2-2, with D uncertain. The CDR3 spans 14 residues. The V and J ends lost 0 bases and 5 bases respectively, with 8 bases between them. Germline CDR1 and CDR2: SGHRS and YFSETQ. Complete variable domain (other parts from reference TRBV5-1 and TRBJ2-2): KAGVTQTPRYLIKTRGQQVTLSCSPISGHRSVSWYQQTPGQGLQFLFEYFSETQRNKGNFPGRFSGRQFSNSRSEMNVSTLELGDSALYLCASSLALGTGELFFGEGSRLTVL.

This chain joins TRBV28 and TRBJ2-7; D ambiguous. This CDR3 spans 13 amino acids. Germline-derived CDR1 and CDR2 are MDHEN and SYDVKM. Trimming stripped 3 bases from V and 7 bases from J, with 13 bases between. CDR3 loop: CASSLNFSREQYF. Here the CDR3 DNA reads TGTGCCAGCAGTTTGAACTTTTCTAGAGAGCAGTACTTC. Full variable domain (missing parts from reference TRBV28 and TRBJ2-7): DVKVTQSSRYLVKRTGEKVFLECVQDMDHENMFWYRQDPGLGLRLIYFSYDVKMKEKGDIPEGYSVSREKKERFSLILESASTNQTSMYLCASSLNFSREQYFGPGTRLTVT.

The chain is built from TRBV29-1 and TRBJ2-7, with TRBD2 as a possible D gene (5 bases). From germline, CDR1 is SQVTM and CDR2 ANQGSEA. This CDR3 contains 12 residues. V lost 0 bases to trimming and J lost 5 bases, with 8 bases between them. The CDR3 sequence: CSVEDLGNEQYF. In nucleotides, the CDR3 is TGCAGCGTTGAAGATCTCGGGAACGAGCAGTACTTC.

The chain couples TRBV5-1 to TRBJ2-7; TRBD2 matches at 8 bases. The junction had 10 bases not matched to a gene; V was cut back by 1 base and J by 4 bases. The V gene's germline CDR1 is SGHRS and CDR2 YFSETQ. The length of the CDR3 is 16 residues. The DNA for the CDR3 is TGCGCCAGCAGCTTGTCGGCGGCTAGCGGGCAGTACGAGCAGTACTTC. Its protein is CASSLSAASGQYEQYF.

V is TRBV6-6 and J is TRBJ2-7; the D gene is possibly TRBD1 (6 bases). CDR1 is MNHNY, CDR2 SVGAGI, per germline (reference sequence). The V end was cut by 6 bases, the J end by 3 bases, with 9 bases between. The CDR3 is 12 amino acids. CDR3 amino acids: CASSPGDYEQYF. The CDR3 coding sequence is TGTGCCAGCAGCCCAGGGGACTACGAGCAGTACTTC.

The gene calls are TRBV18 and TRBJ2-7, with TRBD2 identical over 8 bases. V shed 4 bases, J shed 2 bases, and the junction held 7 bases outside the gene matches. CDR3 length: 15 amino acids. Germline V CDR1 and CDR2: KGHSH, LQKENI. The CDR3 coding sequence is TGTGCCAGCTCACTAGGAACTAGCGGCACCTACGAGCAGTACTTC. Encoded protein: CASSLGTSGTYEQYF. Using reference TRBV18 and TRBJ2-7 for the parts outside the CDR3, the full variable domain is NAGVMQNPRHLVRRRGQEARLRCSPMKGHSHVYWYRQLPEEGLKFMVYLQKENIIDESGMPKERFSAEFPKEGPSILRIQQVVRGDSAAYFCASSLGTSGTYEQYFGPGTRLTVT.

V usage is TRBV10-1 and J usage is TRBJ2-5; 13 bases are shared with TRBD2. The CDR3 length is 16 residues. Losses at the gene ends were 3 bases for V and 3 bases for J; bases not matched to a gene: 4. Germline-derived CDR1 and CDR2 are WNHNN and SYGVQD (reference sequence). In DNA, the CDR3 is TGCGCCAGCAGTGATCCCGGACTAGCGGGAGAAGAGACCCAGTACTTC. This sequence encodes CASSDPGLAGEETQYF.

The chain joins TRBV7-9 to TRBJ1-1, with 8 positions matching TRBD1. CDR1 is SEHNR and CDR2 is FQNEAQ in the germline V gene (reference sequence). The CDR3 is 15 amino acids. V gave up 0 bases and J gave up 3 bases; unmatched junction bases: 3. CDR3 coding DNA: TGTGCCAGCAGCTTAGCGCAGGGGGCCTACACTGAAGCTTTCTTT. Its protein product is CASSLAQGAYTEAFF.

V is TRBV6-1 and J is TRBJ1-5, with TRBD1 matching over 8 bases. V lost 2 bases to trimming and J lost 7 bases; unmatched junction nucleotides: 7. Per germline, CDR1 MNHNS and CDR2 SASEGT. This CDR3 has 15 amino acids. The CDR3 DNA reads TGTGCCAGCAGTGAAAGGCGGGACAGGAGCCAGCCCCAGCATTTT. It codes for CASSERRDRSQPQHF.

The chain combines TRBV11-3 with TRBJ2-5, with 9 bases matching TRBD1. V was pared by 1 base and J by 3 bases, with 6 bases of the junction left unmatched. This CDR3 region has 16 residues. Germline CDR1 SGHNT, CDR2 YENEEA. The CDR3 is CASSLGGTGYEETQYF. The CDR3 nucleotides are TGTGCCAGCAGCTTAGGCGGGACAGGGTATGAAGAGACCCAGTACTTC. The full variable domain, in which reference TRBV11-3 and TRBJ2-5 provide the parts outside the CDR3, is EAGVVQSPRYKIIEKKQPVAFWCNPISGHNTLYWYLQNLGQGPELLIRYENEEAVDDSQLPKDRFSAERLKGVDSTLKIQPAELGDSAVYLCASSLGGTGYEETQYFGPGTRLLVL.

V gene TRBV18 combines with J gene TRBJ2-6; D might be TRBD1 (6 bases). Between the trimmed V and J ends, which lost 3 bases and 0 bases, there was a span of 6 bases. Germline CDR1 and CDR2: KGHSH and LQKENI. The length of the CDR3 is 15 residues. This CDR3 reads CASSPDSSGANVLTF. The CDR3 region has the DNA TGTGCCAGCTCACCGGACAGCTCTGGGGCCAACGTCCTGACTTTC.

The V gene is TRBV5-1, the J gene TRBJ2-7; 14 bases map to TRBD2. This CDR3 has 18 residues. Trimming removed 4 bases from V and 1 base from J; junction bases left unmatched: 10. Germline CDR1 reads SGHRS; CDR2 reads YFSETQ. For the CDR3, the DNA is TGCGCCAGCAGCGAGGGACTAGCGGGGGCAATTACTTCCTACGAGCAGTACTTC. Its protein is CASSEGLAGAITSYEQYF.

The rearrangement joins TRBV13 to TRBJ2-7; 8 bases are a match to TRBD2. Germline V gene sequence: CDR1 PRHDT, CDR2 FYEKMQ (reference sequence). With V trimmed by 9 bases and J by 0 bases, 4 bases remained unmatched. CDR3 length equals 13 residues. The CDR3 sequence: CASSGTSSYEQYF. DNA of the CDR3: TGTGCCAGTTCAGGGACTAGCTCCTACGAGCAGTACTTC. Complete variable domain (other parts from reference TRBV13 and TRBJ2-7): AAGVIQSPRHLIKEKRETATLKCYPIPRHDTVYWYQQGPGQDPQFLISFYEKMQSDKGSIPDRFSAQQFSDYHSELNMSSLELGDSALYFCASSGTSSYEQYFGPGTRLTVT.

This sequence joins TRBV5-8 and TRBJ2-1; 12 bases align to TRBD1. Germline CDR1 is SGHTS and CDR2 is YDEGEE. The V and J ends lost 4 bases and 14 bases, in that order; junction bases with no gene match: 10. CDR3 size: 14 residues. The CDR3: CASSPGTGGPEEFF. The CDR3 DNA follows: TGTGCCAGCAGCCCCGGGACAGGGGGCCCTGAAGAGTTCTTC. The whole variable domain, remainder taken from reference TRBV5-8 and TRBJ2-1, is EAGVTQSPTHLIKTRGQQATLRCSPISGHTSVYWYQQALGLGLQFLLWYDEGEERNRGNFPPRFSGRQFPNYSSELNVNALELEDSALYLCASSPGTGGPEEFFGPGTRLTVL.

This chain joins TRBV28 and TRBJ2-2; D is possibly TRBD1 (6 bases). The CDR3 has 14 amino acids. Trimming pared 7 bases from V and 4 bases from J, leaving 13 bases between. CDR1 and CDR2 (germline): MDHEN, SYDVKM. The CDR3 here is CASIKGETTGELFF. The CDR3 coding sequence is TGTGCCAGCATAAAGGGGGAAACCACCGGGGAGCTGTTTTTT.

The rearrangement uses TRBV9 and TRBJ2-3; TRBD1 agrees at 7 bases. Germline CDR1 and CDR2: SGDLS and YYNGEE. This CDR3 has 14 residues. The V and J ends lost 7 bases and 2 bases, in that order; junction bases with no gene match: 7. CDR3 sequence: CASGRDSYTDTQYF. The CDR3 nucleotides read TGTGCCAGCGGCCGGGACAGCTACACAGATACGCAGTATTTT.

The chain combines TRBV27 with TRBJ2-7; TRBD1 is a possible D gene (5 bases). Germline V gene sequence: CDR1 MNHEY, CDR2 SMNVEV (reference sequence). The CDR3 spans 13 residues. The ends were cut back, 6 bases at V and 7 bases at J, with 16 bases in the middle. The CDR3 DNA reads as TGTGCCAGCAGCCTCCGAGCAGGGCGGGAGCAGTACTTC. The encoded protein is CASSLRAGREQYF.

This rearrangement joins TRBV4-2 to TRBJ2-3; 13 bases are shared with TRBD2. Unmatched junction bases numbered 5, after V lost 0 bases and J lost 5 bases. CDR1 is LGHNA and CDR2 is YNFKEQ in the germline V gene. The CDR3 runs to 17 residues. The CDR3 loop reads CASSQDGTSGIQDTQYF. CDR3 in DNA: TGTGCCAGCAGCCAAGACGGGACTAGCGGGATTCAAGATACGCAGTATTTT.

The V gene is TRBV2, the J gene TRBJ2-3, with TRBD2 identical over 7 bases. Germline V CDR1 and CDR2: SNHLY, FYNNEI. The V and J ends lost 2 bases and 1 base, in that order; junction bases with no gene match: 9. The CDR3 is 17 amino acids. The CDR3 here is CASSESVAGFGTDTQYF. CDR3 coding DNA: TGTGCCAGCAGTGAAAGCGTAGCGGGTTTTGGCACAGATACGCAGTATTTT.

The chain carries TRBV19 and TRBJ1-5, with D hard to call. Looked up from germline, CDR1 is LNHDA and CDR2 is SQIVND (reference sequence). The V and J ends lost 3 bases and 5 bases respectively, with 11 bases between them. This CDR3 region has 14 residues. The CDR3 loop reads CASSILGRYQPQHF. Written as DNA, the CDR3 is TGTGCCAGTAGTATTTTGGGCAGATATCAGCCCCAGCATTTT.